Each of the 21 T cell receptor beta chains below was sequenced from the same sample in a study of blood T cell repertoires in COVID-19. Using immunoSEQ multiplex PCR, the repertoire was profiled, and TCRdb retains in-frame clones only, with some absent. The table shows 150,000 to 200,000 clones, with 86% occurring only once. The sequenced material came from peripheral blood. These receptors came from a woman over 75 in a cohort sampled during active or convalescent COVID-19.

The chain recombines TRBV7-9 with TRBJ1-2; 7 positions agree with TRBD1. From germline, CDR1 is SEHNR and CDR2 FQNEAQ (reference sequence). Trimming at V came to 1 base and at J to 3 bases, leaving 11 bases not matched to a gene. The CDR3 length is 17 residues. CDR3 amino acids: CASSLDVTGLEDYGYTF. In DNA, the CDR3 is TGTGCCAGCAGCTTAGATGTGACAGGGCTTGAAGACTATGGCTACACCTTC.

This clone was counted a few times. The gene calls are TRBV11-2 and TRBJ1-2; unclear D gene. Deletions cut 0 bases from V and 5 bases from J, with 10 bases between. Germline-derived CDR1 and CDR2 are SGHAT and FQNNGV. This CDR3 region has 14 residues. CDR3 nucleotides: TGTGCCAGCAGCTTAGACAGAACTACTTATGGCTACACCTTC. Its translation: CASSLDRTTYGYTF.

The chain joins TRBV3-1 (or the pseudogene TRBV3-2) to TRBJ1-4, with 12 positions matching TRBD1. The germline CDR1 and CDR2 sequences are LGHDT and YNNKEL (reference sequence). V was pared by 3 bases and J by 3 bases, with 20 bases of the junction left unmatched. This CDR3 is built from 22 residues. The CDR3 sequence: CASSQDYPGTGGLREANEKLFF. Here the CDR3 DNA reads TGTGCCAGCAGCCAGGACTACCCCGGGACAGGGGGCCTCAGGGAAGCTAATGAAAAACTGTTTTTT.

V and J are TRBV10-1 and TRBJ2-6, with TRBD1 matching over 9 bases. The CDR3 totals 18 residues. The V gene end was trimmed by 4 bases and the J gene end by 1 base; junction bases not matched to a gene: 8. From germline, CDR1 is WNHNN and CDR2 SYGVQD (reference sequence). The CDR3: CASSARQGEVSGANVLTF. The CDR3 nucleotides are TGCGCCAGCAGTGCTAGACAGGGGGAGGTATCTGGGGCCAACGTCCTGACTTTC.

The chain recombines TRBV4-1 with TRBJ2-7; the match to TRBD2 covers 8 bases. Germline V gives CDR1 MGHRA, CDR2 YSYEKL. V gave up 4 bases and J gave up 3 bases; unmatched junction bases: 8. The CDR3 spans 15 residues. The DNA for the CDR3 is TGCGCCAGCAGCCTCAGCGGGAGCATCGGCTACGAGCAGTACGTC. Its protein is CASSLSGSIGYEQYV.

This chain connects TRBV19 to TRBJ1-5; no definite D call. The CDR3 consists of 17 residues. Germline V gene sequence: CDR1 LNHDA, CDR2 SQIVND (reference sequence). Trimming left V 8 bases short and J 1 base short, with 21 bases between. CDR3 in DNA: TGTGCCAGTGGGTGGAGCGGATCTCCTATAAGCAATCAGCCCCAGCATTTT. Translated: CASGWSGSPISNQPQHF.

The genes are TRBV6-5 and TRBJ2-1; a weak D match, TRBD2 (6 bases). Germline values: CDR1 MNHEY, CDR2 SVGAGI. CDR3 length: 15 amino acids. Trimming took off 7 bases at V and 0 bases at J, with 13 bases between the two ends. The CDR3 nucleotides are TGTGCCAGCAAGGGGACTGTCAACTCCTACAATGAGCAGTTCTTC. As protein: CASKGTVNSYNEQFF.

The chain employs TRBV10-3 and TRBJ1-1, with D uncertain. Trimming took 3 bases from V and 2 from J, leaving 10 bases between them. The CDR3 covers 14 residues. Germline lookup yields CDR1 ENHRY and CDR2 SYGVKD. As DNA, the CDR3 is TGTGCCATCAGTGACAGACAAGTTAACACTGAAGCTTTCTTT. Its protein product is CAISDRQVNTEAFF.

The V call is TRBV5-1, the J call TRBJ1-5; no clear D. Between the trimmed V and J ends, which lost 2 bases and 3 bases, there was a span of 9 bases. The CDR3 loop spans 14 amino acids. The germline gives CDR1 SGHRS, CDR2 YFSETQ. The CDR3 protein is CASSLDGINQPQHF. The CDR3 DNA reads TGCGCCAGCAGCTTAGACGGGATCAATCAGCCCCAGCATTTT.

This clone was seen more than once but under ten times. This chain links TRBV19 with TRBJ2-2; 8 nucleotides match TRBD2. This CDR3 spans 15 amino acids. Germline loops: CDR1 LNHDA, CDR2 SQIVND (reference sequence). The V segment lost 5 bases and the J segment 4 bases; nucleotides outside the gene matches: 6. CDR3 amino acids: CASSRTSSATGELFF. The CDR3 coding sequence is TGTGCCAGTAGTCGGACTAGCTCCGCCACCGGGGAGCTGTTTTTT.

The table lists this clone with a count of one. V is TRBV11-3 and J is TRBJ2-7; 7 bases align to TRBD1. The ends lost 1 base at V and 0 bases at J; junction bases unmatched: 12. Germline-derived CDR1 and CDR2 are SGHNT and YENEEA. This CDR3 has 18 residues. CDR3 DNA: TGTGCCAGCAGCTTAGTTATTTACAGGGGACCCAGCTCCTACGAGCAGTACTTC. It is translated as CASSLVIYRGPSSYEQYF.

This CDR3 reads CASSPLGTGNEKLFF. The CDR3 nucleotides are TGTGCCAGTAGTCCCCTCGGGACAGGTAATGAAAAACTGTTTTTT. The chain carries TRBV19 and TRBJ1-4; 8 nucleotides align to TRBD1. CDR3 length: 15 amino acids. CDR1 is LNHDA, CDR2 SQIVND, per germline (reference sequence). V dropped 5 bases and J dropped 4; count of bases not matched to a gene: 6.

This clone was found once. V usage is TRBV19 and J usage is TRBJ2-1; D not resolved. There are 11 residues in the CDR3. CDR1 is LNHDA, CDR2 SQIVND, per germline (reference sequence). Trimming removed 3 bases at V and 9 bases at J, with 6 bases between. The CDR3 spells CASSIIGEQFF. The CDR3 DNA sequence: TGTGCCAGTAGTATTATCGGTGAGCAGTTCTTC.

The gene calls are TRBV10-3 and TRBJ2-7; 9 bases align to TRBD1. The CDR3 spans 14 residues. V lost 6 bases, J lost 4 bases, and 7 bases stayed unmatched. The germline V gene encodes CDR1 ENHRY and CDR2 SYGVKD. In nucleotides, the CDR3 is TGTGCCATCAGGGAACAGGGGGCGAGGTACGAGCAGTACTTC. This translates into CAIREQGARYEQYF.

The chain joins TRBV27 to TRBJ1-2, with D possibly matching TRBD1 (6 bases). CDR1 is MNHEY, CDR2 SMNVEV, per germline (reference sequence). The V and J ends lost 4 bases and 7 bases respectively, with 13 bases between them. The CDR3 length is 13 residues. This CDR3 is CASSSGEGFGYTF. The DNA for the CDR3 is TGTGCCAGCAGTTCAGGGGAAGGGTTTGGCTACACCTTC.

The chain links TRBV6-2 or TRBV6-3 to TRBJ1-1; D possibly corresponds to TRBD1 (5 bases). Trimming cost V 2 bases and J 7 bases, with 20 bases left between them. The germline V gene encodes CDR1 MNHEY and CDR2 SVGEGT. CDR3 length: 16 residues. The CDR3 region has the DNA TGTGCCAGCAGTTACGCCAGACGTCAGGGTTCAAGTGAAGCTTTCTTT. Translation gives CASSYARRQGSSEAFF.

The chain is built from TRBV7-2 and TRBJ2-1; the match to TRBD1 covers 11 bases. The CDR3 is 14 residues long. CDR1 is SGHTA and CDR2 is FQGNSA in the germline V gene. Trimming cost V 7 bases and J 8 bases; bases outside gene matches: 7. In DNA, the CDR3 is TGTGCCAGCACGGGACAGGGGGGAATCGATGAGCAGTTCTTC. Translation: CASTGQGGIDEQFF.

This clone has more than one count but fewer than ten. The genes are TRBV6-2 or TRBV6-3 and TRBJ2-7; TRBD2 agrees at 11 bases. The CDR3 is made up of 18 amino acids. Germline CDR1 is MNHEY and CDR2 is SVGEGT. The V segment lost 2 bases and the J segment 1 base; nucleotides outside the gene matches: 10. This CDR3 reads CASSYPVLLAGVSYEQYF. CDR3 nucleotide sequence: TGTGCCAGCAGTTACCCTGTTCTACTAGCGGGGGTTTCCTACGAGCAGTACTTC.

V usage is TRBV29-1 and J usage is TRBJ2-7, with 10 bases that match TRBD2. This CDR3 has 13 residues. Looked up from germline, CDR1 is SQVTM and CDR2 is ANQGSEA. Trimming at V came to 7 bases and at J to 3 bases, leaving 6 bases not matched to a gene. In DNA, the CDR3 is TGCAGCGCCCGAGTAGCGGGGGGCTACGAGCAGTACTTC. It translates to CSARVAGGYEQYF.

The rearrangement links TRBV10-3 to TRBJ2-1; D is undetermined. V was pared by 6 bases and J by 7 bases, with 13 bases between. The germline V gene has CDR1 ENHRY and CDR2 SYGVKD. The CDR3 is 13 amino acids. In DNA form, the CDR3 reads TGTGCCATCAGCCCCGCGTCACCGAATGAGCAGTTCTTC. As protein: CAISPASPNEQFF.

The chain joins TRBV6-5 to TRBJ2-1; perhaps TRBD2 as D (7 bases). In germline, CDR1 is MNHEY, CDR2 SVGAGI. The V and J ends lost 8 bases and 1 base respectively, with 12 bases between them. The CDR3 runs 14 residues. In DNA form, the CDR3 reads TGTGCCAGCCGGAGGGGGGGGTCCTACAATGAGCAGTTCTTC. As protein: CASRRGGSYNEQFF.